The source of this TCR beta chain is a study of T-cell reconstitution after alpha-beta-depleted transplantation in children. About this clonotype: Compared with germline, one end of the junction differs, possibly owing to a read error.

Library preparation (for TCRbeta) was performed with unique molecular identifiers. TCRdb re-analysed the PCR reads in MiXCR, keeping a single row per CDR3 protein. The data hold about 640,000 distinct CDR3 sequences, with around 17% observed a single time. Germline-derived CDR1 and CDR2 are SGHRS and YFSETQ. The CDR3 extends over 16 amino acids. The origin of this receptor is a human donor who donated a stem cell graft to a child with acute myeloid leukemia. The source was PBMCs from the stem cell graft donor, collected from the stem cell graft. This chain connects TRBV5-1 to TRBJ2-3, with 8 bases identical to TRBD2. CDR3 in DNA: TGCGCCAGCAGCTTAGAATCGGGGGGGACGGGTGATACGCATTATTTT. It specifies CASSLESGGTGDTHYF.